This T cell receptor beta chain is drawn from a study of T-cell memory formation after mild COVID-19. TCRdb independently ran MiXCR on the 5' RACE reads; one entry per CDR3 protein. Among about 190,000 distinct CDR3 sequences listed, about 18% were seen once. CDR3 size: 15 residues. Germline trimming cut 1 base from V and 9 bases from J; bases unmatched to any gene: 5. The rearrangement links TRBV12-3 or TRBV12-4 to TRBJ2-2; 10 nucleotides agree with TRBD1. The sequenced sample was PBMCs or a T cell subset sorted from them (not recorded which). The TCR comes from an adult woman who had mild COVID-19 (a few samples of this study predate the infection). Cell type and time point are not known. The CDR3 loop reads CASSLGTGGGRELFF. Here the CDR3 DNA reads TGTGCCAGCAGTTTAGGGACAGGGGGAGGTCGGGAGCTGTTTTTT.